One and the same sample provided the 9 T cell receptor beta chains below, sequenced in a study of blood T cell repertoires in COVID-19. Sequenced by immunoSEQ multiplex PCR; TCRdb stores in-frame clones only, minus some. Among around 150,000 clones listed, around 80% were seen once. Specimen: PBMCs or T cells enriched from blood (not recorded which). The origin of the receptors is a man aged 50 to 60 who had recovered from COVID-19.

The chain combines TRBV7-2 with TRBJ2-1; 10 bases line up with TRBD2. The CDR3 totals 15 residues. V was clipped by 6 bases and J by 7 bases; unmatched bases: 9. In germline, CDR1 is SGHTA, CDR2 FQGNSA. The CDR3 sequence is CASRFSGRKGNEQFF. CDR3 in DNA: TGTGCCAGCAGGTTTAGCGGGAGGAAGGGTAATGAGCAGTTCTTC.

The V gene is TRBV30, the J gene TRBJ2-2, with D perhaps TRBD2 (5 bases). The V end was cut by 0 bases, the J end by 4 bases, with 30 bases between. There are 21 residues in the CDR3. Germline values: CDR1 GTSNPN, CDR2 SVGIG (reference sequence). CDR3 in amino acids: CAWSVLSERRGIETSTGELFF. The CDR3 DNA reads TGTGCCTGGAGTGTACTCTCGGAGCGGAGAGGGATAGAGACGAGCACCGGGGAGCTGTTTTTT.

The sample holds one count of this clone. The V call is TRBV18, the J call TRBJ1-5; 7 bases are a match to TRBD1. The CDR3 is made up of 15 amino acids. Germline-derived CDR1 and CDR2 are KGHSH and LQKENI. With 6 bases clipped from V and 0 bases from J, the junction kept 5 bases outside the gene matches. CDR3 nucleotides: TGTGCCAGCTCGGGACAGCTTTATAGCAATCAGCCCCAGCATTTT. This codes for CASSGQLYSNQPQHF.

The rearrangement joins TRBV7-2 to TRBJ2-2, with TRBD1 matching 7 bases. Germline trimming cut 4 bases from V and 3 bases from J; bases unmatched to any gene: 2. The CDR3 sequence is 14 residues long. The V gene's germline CDR1 is SGHTA and CDR2 FQGNSA. The CDR3 DNA follows: TGTGCCAGCAGCTCAACAGGGGACACCGGGGAGCTGTTTTTT. Translation: CASSSTGDTGELFF.

CDR3 sequence: CAPRTRTAVAAEQYF. CDR3 nucleotides: TGTGCCCCCCGGACCCGGACAGCGGTCGCCGCCGAGCAGTACTTC. The rearrangement links TRBV6-5 to TRBJ2-7; TRBD1 is a possible D gene (6 bases). CDR1 and CDR2 from the germline V gene are MNHEY and SVGAGI. The CDR3 consists of 15 residues. V was shortened by 11 bases and J by 6 bases, with 26 bases between the two germline ends.

The V call is TRBV5-1, the J call TRBJ2-3; weak D call: TRBD2 (6 bases). Germline CDR1 and CDR2: SGHRS and YFSETQ. The CDR3 covers 16 residues. Trimming removed 0 bases from V and 4 bases from J, with 15 bases in between. CDR3 sequence reads: CASSLAVGGSADTQYF. The DNA for the CDR3 is TGCGCCAGCAGCTTGGCCGTTGGAGGGAGTGCAGATACGCAGTATTTT.

The V and J genes are TRBV5-1 and TRBJ2-1; 9 nucleotides match TRBD1. Germline V CDR1 and CDR2: SGHRS, YFSETQ. This CDR3 is built from 16 residues. Trimming took 0 bases from V and 8 from J; bases not matched to a gene: 9. The CDR3 nucleotides are TGCGCCAGCAGCTTGGCCGGACAGGGGAGTATAGATGAGCAGTTCTTC. It specifies CASSLAGQGSIDEQFF.

The chain carries TRBV25-1 and TRBJ1-2; a possible D gene is TRBD1 (5 bases). Germline CDR1 is MGHDK and CDR2 is SYGVNS. The CDR3 totals 15 residues. V lost 8 bases and J lost 3, with 19 bases in between. The CDR3 is CASSRVEGLDYGYTF. As DNA, the CDR3 is TGTGCCAGCTCCAGGGTAGAGGGACTCGACTATGGCTACACCTTC.

The chain joins TRBV5-1 to TRBJ1-2, with TRBD1 matching over 9 bases. Germline V CDR1 and CDR2: SGHRS, YFSETQ. There are 15 residues in the CDR3. The ends lost 0 bases at V and 6 bases at J; junction bases unmatched: 6. The CDR3 DNA sequence: TGCGCCAGCAGCTTGGCCGGGACAGGGTTAGATGGCTACACCTTC. Its translation is CASSLAGTGLDGYTF.